This TCR beta chain was identified during a study of tumor and adjacent non-tumor tissue in lung cancer. About the research overall: Patients comprised 12 adenocarcinoma, 2 squamous cell carcinoma and 1 small cell lung cancer. Millions of productive TCRbeta reads were obtained per sample on average. Study findings and constraints: Top 100 clones took a larger repertoire share in normal lung.

Three rounds of nested PCR, following a modified ARM-PCR protocol, produced the TCRbeta library. Using its own MiXCR run on the multiplex PCR reads, TCRdb lists one record per CDR3 protein. The table includes about 75,000 distinct CDR3 sequences, approximately 71% detected once. The CDR3 loop spans 13 amino acids. Germline V gene lookup returns CDR1 SGHAT and CDR2 FQNNGV. Deletions cut 4 bases from V and 9 bases from J, with 12 bases between. To note about this clonotype: Its antigen is unknown. Here the CDR3 omits its conserved ending phenylalanine or tryptophan, so a read error is the likely source.

No cell sorting was done before RNA was extracted from the tissue. This non-tumor lung sample came from over 3 cm beyond the tumor edge. The sequence was obtained from a woman in her forties or fifties with non-small cell lung cancer. J is TRBJ2-2 and V is TRBV11-2; D gene unclear. Sequencing was performed on distant non-tumor lung tissue. CDR3 sequence (DNA): TGTGCCAGCAGCTGGGGAACAACCTGGGAGCTGTTTTTA. This encodes CASSWGTTWELFL.